Below, 30 T cell receptor beta chains from the same sample are listed, as sequenced in a study of T cells after yellow fever vaccination. Via MiXCR, TCRdb re-called the 5' RACE reads, giving one row per CDR3 protein. The sample has 300,000 or so distinct CDR3 sequences; 8% to 9.5% are singletons. Sample: PBMCs, taken approximately 47 days after the first yellow fever vaccination. These receptors were obtained from a man aged 18 to 29 who received the YFV17D yellow fever vaccine.

Ten or more counts support this clonotype. The chain employs TRBV5-1 and TRBJ2-3; D unclear. Germline CDR1 and CDR2: SGHRS and YFSETQ. There are 13 residues in the CDR3. V gave up 0 bases and J gave up 6 bases, with 8 bases separating them. Written as DNA, the CDR3 is TGCGCCAGCAGCTTGGGCCAGGCGGATACGCAGTATTTT. It translates to CASSLGQADTQYF. The variable domain in full, completed from reference TRBV5-1 and TRBJ2-3, reads KAGVTQTPRYLIKTRGQQVTLSCSPISGHRSVSWYQQTPGQGLQFLFEYFSETQRNKGNFPGRFSGRQFSNSRSEMNVSTLELGDSALYLCASSLGQADTQYFGPGTRLTVL.

This clonotype was seen a handful of times. The chain is built from TRBV4-2 and TRBJ1-5; maybe TRBD1 (6 bases). This CDR3 contains 16 residues. Germline V gene lookup returns CDR1 LGHNA and CDR2 YNFKEQ. Trimming cost V 4 bases and J 1 base, with 14 bases left between them. The CDR3 is CASSPTGPGSNQPQHF. DNA of the CDR3: TGTGCCAGCAGCCCAACAGGGCCGGGGAGCAATCAGCCCCAGCATTTT.

This clonotype was seen only a few times. This rearrangement joins TRBV5-6 to TRBJ1-2; a weak D match, TRBD1 (6 bases). The CDR3 consists of 16 residues. CDR1 SGHDT and CDR2 YYEEEE come from the germline V gene. V dropped 6 bases and J dropped 5 bases, with 23 bases sitting between them. CDR3 loop: CASTQGPLGGGYGYTF. The CDR3 nucleotides are TGTGCCAGCACCCAAGGTCCCCTCGGGGGCGGATATGGCTACACCTTC.

The chain is built from TRBV5-4 and TRBJ2-7; 11 nucleotides agree with TRBD1. V lost 4 bases and J lost 4; bases outside the gene matches: 4. The length of the CDR3 is 14 residues. CDR1 is SGHNT and CDR2 is YYREEE in the germline V gene (reference sequence). The CDR3 here is CASSDRDRGYEQYF. Here the CDR3 DNA reads TGTGCCAGCAGCGACCGGGACAGGGGGTACGAGCAGTACTTC.

V usage is TRBV4-3 and J usage is TRBJ2-3, with 9 bases fitting TRBD2. Germline loops: CDR1 LGHNA, CDR2 YSLEER. V gave up 0 bases and J gave up 4 bases; unmatched junction bases: 8. The CDR3 spans 17 residues. CDR3 DNA: TGCGCCAGCAGCCAAGATATAAGCGGGGGGTCGGCAGATACGCAGTATTTT. Its protein product is CASSQDISGGSADTQYF.

This clonotype was counted between two and nine times. The genes are TRBV10-3 and TRBJ1-6; tentatively, D is TRBD1 (5 bases). The germline gives CDR1 ENHRY, CDR2 SYGVKD. V gave up 0 bases and J gave up 7 bases, with 7 bases separating them. CDR3 length equals 14 residues. The CDR3 loop is CAISESGENSPLHF. DNA for the CDR3: TGTGCCATCAGTGAGTCAGGGGAGAATTCACCCCTCCACTTT.

Ten or more counts support this clonotype. The gene calls are TRBV20-1 and TRBJ2-5; possible D gene TRBD1, 6 bases. This CDR3 region has 16 residues. The germline V gene encodes CDR1 DFQATT and CDR2 SNEGSKA (reference sequence). The germline V and J ends were trimmed by 5 bases and 2 bases, with 21 bases remaining between them. The CDR3 nucleotides are TGCAGTGCTCTACCAGCCAGGGGCCACAGACAAGAGACCCAGTACTTC. Its protein product is CSALPARGHRQETQYF.

The rearrangement uses TRBV20-1 and TRBJ1-2; the D is unclear. V lost 5 bases to trimming and J lost 6 bases, with 16 bases between them. The CDR3 length is 13 residues. Germline loops: CDR1 DFQATT, CDR2 SNEGSKA (reference sequence). The CDR3 nucleotides read TGCAGTGCTTACTTCAGAGAATACCATGGCTACACCTTC. Residues: CSAYFREYHGYTF.

The chain recombines TRBV6-2 or TRBV6-3 with TRBJ1-5, with D maybe TRBD1 (6 bases). Trimming left V 5 bases short and J 3 bases short, with 14 bases between. CDR3 length equals 15 residues. Germline V gives CDR1 MNHEY, CDR2 SVGEGT. The chain's CDR3 is CASSSGQYLNQPQHF. The CDR3 region has the DNA TGTGCCAGCAGTAGTGGACAGTACCTCAATCAGCCCCAGCATTTT.

This clonotype has a handful of counts. This may come from a read error, since a much larger clone is one base off. V and J are TRBV3-1 and TRBJ1-1; no clear D. The length of the CDR3 is 15 residues. The V gene's germline CDR1 is LGHDT and CDR2 YNNKEL (reference sequence). CDR3 DNA: TGTGCCACCAGCCCTGGATTTGGATTTAACACTGAAGCTTTCTTT. It translates to CATSPGFGFNTEAFF.

The chain combines TRBV5-1 with TRBJ2-2; the D is unclear. Trimming removed 2 bases from V and 0 bases from J, with 8 bases in between. CDR3 length: 15 amino acids. CDR1 is SGHRS, CDR2 YFSETQ, per germline. CDR3 amino acids: CASSFWGTNTGELFF. The CDR3 DNA reads TGCGCCAGCAGCTTCTGGGGTACGAACACCGGGGAGCTGTTTTTT.

The chain joins TRBV24-1 to TRBJ2-5; D assignment may be TRBD1 or TRBD2 (5 bases each). Germline CDR1 reads KGHDR; CDR2 reads SFDVKD. This CDR3 contains 15 residues. V gave up 2 bases and J gave up 5 bases, with 14 bases separating them. The CDR3 loop reads CATSDSVGGRETQYF. CDR3 sequence (DNA): TGTGCCACCAGTGATTCGGTTGGGGGTAGGGAGACCCAGTACTTC.

This clonotype has a handful of counts. This chain connects TRBV21-1 to TRBJ1-2; whether TRBD1, the table's D call, matches the DNA was not checked. TRBV21-1 is a pseudogene locus. The CDR3 totals 16 residues. The DNA for the CDR3 is TGTGCCAGCAGCAAAGTTCCGGACAGAAGACCTTATGGCTACACCTTC. Translation gives CASSKVPDRRPYGYTF.

A few counts support this clonotype. The chain has TRBV28 and TRBJ2-7; D not resolved. V was trimmed by 2 bases and J by 0 bases, leaving 14 bases between them. The CDR3 has 16 amino acids. CDR1 MDHEN and CDR2 SYDVKM come from the germline V gene. DNA for the CDR3: TGTGCCAGCAGTTTACCCGTAGCAGGTGACTCCTACGAGCAGTACTTC. Protein sequence: CASSLPVAGDSYEQYF. Together with reference TRBV28 and TRBJ2-7, the CDR3 gives the full variable domain: DVKVTQSSRYLVKRTGEKVFLECVQDMDHENMFWYRQDPGLGLRLIYFSYDVKMKEKGDIPEGYSVSREKKERFSLILESASTNQTSMYLCASSLPVAGDSYEQYFGPGTRLTVT.

This clonotype has a handful of counts. CDR3 nucleotide sequence: TGTGCCAGCAGTTCCCCTGGACTAGCGGGGCAAGAGACCCAGTACTTC. Protein sequence: CASSSPGLAGQETQYF. This chain links TRBV12-3 or TRBV12-4 with TRBJ2-5, with 12 nucleotides matching TRBD2. This CDR3 has 16 amino acids. The V segment lost 4 bases and the J segment 2 bases; nucleotides outside the gene matches: 5.

This clonotype has more than one count but fewer than ten. The rearrangement links TRBV4-3 to TRBJ1-1; 8 nucleotides agree with TRBD1. This CDR3 is built from 16 residues. V trimming: 1 base; J trimming: 4 bases; junction bases outside the gene matches: 8. In germline, CDR1 is LGHNA, CDR2 YSLEER. As DNA, the CDR3 is TGCGCCAGCAGCCAAGCAGCAGGGGGCATCGGCACTGAAGCTTTCTTT. Its translation: CASSQAAGGIGTEAFF.

The gene calls are TRBV5-1 and TRBJ2-7; D is tentatively TRBD1 or TRBD2 (6 bases each). This CDR3 is built from 16 residues. Trimming took 0 bases from V and 5 from J, leaving 18 bases between them. The germline CDR1 and CDR2 sequences are SGHRS and YFSETQ. CDR3 in DNA: TGCGCCAGCAGCTTGGCCAAGGGGGGCGTGGGACACGAGCAGTACTTC. Its translation: CASSLAKGGVGHEQYF.

This clonotype was observed a handful of times. The chain links TRBV5-4 to TRBJ2-3; D may be TRBD2 (6 bases). CDR1 SGHNT and CDR2 YYREEE come from the germline V gene (reference sequence). CDR3 length: 14 residues. V gave up 3 bases and J gave up 6 bases, with 14 bases separating them. This CDR3 is CASSWGDPGDTQYF. CDR3 in DNA: TGTGCCAGCAGCTGGGGGGACCCGGGGGATACGCAGTATTTT.

This clonotype turned up a few times. This chain connects TRBV20-1 to TRBJ1-1; maybe TRBD1 (5 bases). In germline, CDR1 is DFQATT, CDR2 SNEGSKA (reference sequence). Trimming took off 0 bases at V and 6 bases at J, with 11 bases between the two ends. The CDR3 covers 13 residues. For the CDR3, the DNA is TGCAGTGCTAGAGATGGGGGAAACGCTGAAGCTTTCTTT. As protein: CSARDGGNAEAFF.

Only a few counts were recorded for this clonotype. This sequence joins TRBV6-2 or TRBV6-3 and TRBJ2-1; the D gene is possibly TRBD2 (6 bases). The CDR3 consists of 15 residues. Germline CDR1 reads MNHEY; CDR2 reads SVGEGT. Trimming took 6 bases from V and 6 from J, leaving 18 bases between them. CDR3 residues: CASSRAGGVSNEQFF. The CDR3 region has the DNA TGTGCCAGCAGCCGCGCCGGCGGGGTAAGCAATGAGCAGTTCTTC.

In its sample, this clonotype was seen a few times. The J gene is TRBJ1-1, the V gene TRBV6-5; 7 nucleotides agree with TRBD1. The CDR3 is 15 residues long. Germline values: CDR1 MNHEY, CDR2 SVGAGI. Trimming cost V 2 bases and J 4 bases; bases outside gene matches: 7. The DNA for the CDR3 is TGTGCCAGCAGTTACAGGGGGCCTTTGACCACTGAAGCTTTCTTT. It codes for CASSYRGPLTTEAFF.

This sequence joins TRBV5-1 and TRBJ2-7; D is perhaps TRBD2 (5 bases). Trimming cost V 0 bases and J 6 bases, with 10 bases left between them. The germline gives CDR1 SGHRS, CDR2 YFSETQ. This CDR3 is 13 amino acids long. The CDR3, as DNA: TGCGCCAGCAGCTTGGGGACGGGGTCCGAGCAGTACTTC. This gives the protein CASSLGTGSEQYF.

The V call is TRBV6-5, the J call TRBJ1-1; no clear D gene. There are 13 residues in the CDR3. Trimming took off 8 bases at V and 4 bases at J, with 14 bases between the two ends. Germline loops: CDR1 MNHEY, CDR2 SVGAGI. CDR3 protein: CASGPSLLTEAFF. The DNA for the CDR3 is TGTGCCAGCGGGCCGTCTCTTCTCACTGAAGCTTTCTTT.

This clonotype was observed a few times. This sequence joins TRBV5-1 and TRBJ1-5; weak D call: TRBD1 (5 bases). The germline CDR1 and CDR2 sequences are SGHRS and YFSETQ. The ends were cut back, 0 bases at V and 6 bases at J, with 7 bases in the middle. The CDR3 consists of 13 residues. CDR3 sequence reads: CASSLGRGQPQHF. CDR3 nucleotides: TGCGCCAGCAGCTTGGGAAGGGGTCAGCCCCAGCATTTT.

The chain uses TRBV9 and TRBJ2-3; TRBD2 matches 15 bases. Trimming at V came to 3 bases and at J to 3 bases, leaving 8 bases not matched to a gene. The germline V gene encodes CDR1 SGDLS and CDR2 YYNGEE. The CDR3 is 18 residues long. In DNA form, the CDR3 reads TGTGCCAGCAGCGCAGACGGGACTAGCGGGGGGCCTACAGATACGCAGTATTTT. Amino acid sequence: CASSADGTSGGPTDTQYF.

The chain employs TRBV6-5 and TRBJ2-1; 10 bases line up with TRBD2. Germline V gene sequence: CDR1 MNHEY, CDR2 SVGAGI. This CDR3 has 14 residues. J was trimmed by 9 bases and V by 0 bases; bases with no gene match: 2. Here the CDR3 DNA reads TGTGCCAGCAGTTACTCTAGCGGGGGGCGTGAGCAGTTCTTC. Translating gives CASSYSSGGREQFF.

In this sample, this clonotype turned up many times. The chain joins TRBV6-4 to TRBJ1-2; D possibly corresponds to TRBD1 (6 bases). With 5 bases removed from V and 4 bases from J, the gap between germline ends came to 8 bases. The CDR3 totals 12 residues. Per germline, CDR1 MRHNA and CDR2 SNTAGT. This CDR3 reads CASSSDSYGYTF. The CDR3 DNA reads TGTGCCAGCAGTTCGGACAGCTATGGCTACACCTTC.

J is TRBJ2-3 and V is TRBV20-1; D is possibly TRBD1 (5 bases). Trimming pared 1 base from V and 2 bases from J, leaving 19 bases between. CDR1 and CDR2 (germline): DFQATT, SNEGSKA (reference sequence). The CDR3 totals 17 residues. The CDR3 DNA follows: TGCAGTGCTAGAGGACAAGTCTCATGGGGCCCCACAGATACGCAGTATTTT. This codes for CSARGQVSWGPTDTQYF.

This clonotype has only one observation. This sequence joins TRBV7-9 and TRBJ2-4; the D is unclear. Per germline, CDR1 SEHNR and CDR2 FQNEAQ (reference sequence). The CDR3 totals 15 residues. V lost 5 bases and J 4 bases, leaving 15 bases between the germline ends. For the CDR3, the DNA is TGTGCCAGCAGCCCCTTCCAGGCAGCTAAAAACATTCAGTACTTC. This translates into CASSPFQAAKNIQYF.

The chain joins TRBV14 to TRBJ2-2; D is unresolved. The germline gives CDR1 SGHDN, CDR2 FVKESK. Deletions cut 0 bases from V and 2 bases from J, with 13 bases between. The CDR3 sequence is 17 residues long. This chain's CDR3 is CASSQDGNELNTGELFF. CDR3 DNA: TGTGCCAGCAGCCAAGATGGGAATGAACTAAACACCGGGGAGCTGTTTTTT.